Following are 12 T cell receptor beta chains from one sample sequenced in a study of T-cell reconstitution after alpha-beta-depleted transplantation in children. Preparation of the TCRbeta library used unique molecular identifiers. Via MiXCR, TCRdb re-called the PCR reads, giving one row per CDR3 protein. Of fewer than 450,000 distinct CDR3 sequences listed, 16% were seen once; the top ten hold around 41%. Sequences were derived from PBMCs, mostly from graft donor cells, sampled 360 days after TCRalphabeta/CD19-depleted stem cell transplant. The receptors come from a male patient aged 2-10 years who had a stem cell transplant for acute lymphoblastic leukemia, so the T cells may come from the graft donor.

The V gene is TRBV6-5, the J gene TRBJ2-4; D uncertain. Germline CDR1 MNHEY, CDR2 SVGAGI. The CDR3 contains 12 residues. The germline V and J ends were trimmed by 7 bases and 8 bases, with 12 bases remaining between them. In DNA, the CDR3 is TGTGCCAGCACCCTAGATGAGTACATTCAGTACTTC. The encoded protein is CASTLDEYIQYF.

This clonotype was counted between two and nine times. CDR3 DNA: TGTGCCATCAGTGAGCCGACACGGAATCGAAACACCATATATTTT. This encodes CAISEPTRNRNTIYF. J is TRBJ1-3 and V is TRBV10-3; no reliable D call. With 2 bases removed from V and 5 bases from J, the gap between germline ends came to 13 bases. Germline values: CDR1 ENHRY, CDR2 SYGVKD. This CDR3 has 15 residues.

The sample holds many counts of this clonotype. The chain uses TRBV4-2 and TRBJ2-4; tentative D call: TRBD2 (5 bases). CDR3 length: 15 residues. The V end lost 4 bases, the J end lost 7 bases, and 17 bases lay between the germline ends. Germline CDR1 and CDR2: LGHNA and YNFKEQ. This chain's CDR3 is CASSPLGLGGNIQYF. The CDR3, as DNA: TGTGCCAGCAGCCCGTTAGGGCTAGGAGGCAACATTCAGTACTTC.

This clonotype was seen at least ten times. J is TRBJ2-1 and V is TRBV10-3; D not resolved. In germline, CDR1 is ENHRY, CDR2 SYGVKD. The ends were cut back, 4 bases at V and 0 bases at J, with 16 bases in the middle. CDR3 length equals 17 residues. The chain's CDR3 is CAISVRLADSSYNEQFF. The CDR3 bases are TGTGCCATCAGTGTTAGGCTTGCGGATAGCTCCTACAATGAGCAGTTCTTC.

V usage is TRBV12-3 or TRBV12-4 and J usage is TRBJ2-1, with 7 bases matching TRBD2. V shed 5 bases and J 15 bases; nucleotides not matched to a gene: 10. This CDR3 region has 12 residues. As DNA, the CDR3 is TGTGCCAGCAGTCTCTCTTCTAGCGGAGGGTTCTTC. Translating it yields CASSLSSSGGFF.

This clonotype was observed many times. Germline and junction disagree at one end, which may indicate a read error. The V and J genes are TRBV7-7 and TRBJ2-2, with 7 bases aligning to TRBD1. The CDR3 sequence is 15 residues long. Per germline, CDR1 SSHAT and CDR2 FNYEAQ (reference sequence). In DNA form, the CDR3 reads TGTGCTAGCAGCTTATTCCTAGGGGGCGAGGGGGAGCTGTTTTTT. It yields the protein CASSLFLGGEGELFF.

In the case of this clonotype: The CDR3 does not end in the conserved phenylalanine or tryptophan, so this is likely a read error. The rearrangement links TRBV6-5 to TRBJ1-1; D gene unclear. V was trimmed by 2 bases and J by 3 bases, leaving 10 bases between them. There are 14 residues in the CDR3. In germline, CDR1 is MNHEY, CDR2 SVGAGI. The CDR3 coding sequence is TGTGCCAGCAGTTACACGGATTGGGACACTGAAGCTTTCTGT. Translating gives CASSYTDWDTEAFC.

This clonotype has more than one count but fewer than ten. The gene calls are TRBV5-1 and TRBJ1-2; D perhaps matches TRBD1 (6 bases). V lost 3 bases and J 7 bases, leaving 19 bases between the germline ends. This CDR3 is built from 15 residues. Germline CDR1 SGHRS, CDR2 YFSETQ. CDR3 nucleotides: TGCGCCAGCAGCTCCAGCCAGGGGTGGGTACGTGGCTACACCTTC. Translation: CASSSSQGWVRGYTF. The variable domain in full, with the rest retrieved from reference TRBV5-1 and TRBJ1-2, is KAGVTQTPRYLIKTRGQQVTLSCSPISGHRSVSWYQQTPGQGLQFLFEYFSETQRNKGNFPGRFSGRQFSNSRSEMNVSTLELGDSALYLCASSSSQGWVRGYTFGSGTRLTVV.

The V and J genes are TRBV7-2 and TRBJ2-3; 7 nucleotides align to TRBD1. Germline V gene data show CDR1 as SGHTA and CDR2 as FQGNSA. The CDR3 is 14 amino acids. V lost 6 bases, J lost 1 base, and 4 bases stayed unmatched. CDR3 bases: TGTGCCAGCAGGCTTGACAGGGGCACAGATACGCAGTATTTT. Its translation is CASRLDRGTDTQYF.

The CDR3 coding sequence is TGTGCCAGCAGTTACTTCCAGGGGGGTAATTCACCCCTCCACTTT. It translates to CASSYFQGGNSPLHF. This chain connects TRBV6-5 to TRBJ1-6; TRBD1 aligns across 7 bases. This CDR3 comprises 15 residues. Germline V CDR1 and CDR2: MNHEY, SVGAGI. The V and J ends lost 1 base and 6 bases, in that order; junction bases with no gene match: 3.

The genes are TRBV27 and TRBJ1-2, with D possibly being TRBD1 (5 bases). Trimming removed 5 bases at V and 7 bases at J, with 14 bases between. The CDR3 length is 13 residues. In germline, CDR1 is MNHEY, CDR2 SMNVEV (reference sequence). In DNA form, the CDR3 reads TGTGCCAGCAGTCATTCAGGGCCGGGTGGCTACACCTTC. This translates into CASSHSGPGGYTF.

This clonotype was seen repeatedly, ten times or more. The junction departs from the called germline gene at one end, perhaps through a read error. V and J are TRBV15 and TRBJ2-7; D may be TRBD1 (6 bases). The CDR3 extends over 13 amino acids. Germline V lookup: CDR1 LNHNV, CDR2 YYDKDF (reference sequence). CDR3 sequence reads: CATSRDEGDTADF. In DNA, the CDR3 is TGTGCCACCAGCAGAGATGAAGGGGACACGGCAGACTTC. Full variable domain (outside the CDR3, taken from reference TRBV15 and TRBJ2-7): DAMVIQNPRYQVTQFGKPVTLSCSQTLNHNVMYWYQQKSSQAPKLLFHYYDKDFNNEADTPDNFQSRRPNTSFCFLDIRSPGLGDTAMYLCATSRDEGDTADFGPGTRLTVT.